This entry lists 15 T cell receptor beta chains sequenced from one sample in a study of T cell repertoires in aging, cancer and after chemotherapy. TRB rearrangements spanning V, D and J were amplified using mixed TRB-A/B primers. TCRdb re-called the multiplex PCR reads through MiXCR, storing one row per CDR3 protein. The sample lists roughly 1,700 distinct CDR3 sequences; about a sixth were seen once. Amplification of TCR beta used genomic DNA extracted from peripheral blood. Material for sequencing was blood. The receptors originated from a human donor with a solid tumor.

V usage is TRBV7-2 and J usage is TRBJ2-5; TRBD1 is a possible D gene (5 bases). V was cut by 5 bases and J by 4 bases, with 11 bases left in between. This CDR3 contains 13 residues. Germline loops: CDR1 SGHTA, CDR2 FQGNSA. In nucleotides, the CDR3 is TGTGCCAGCAGCAGGGGTATTCTAGAGACCCAGTACTTC. It translates to CASSRGILETQYF.

By its share, this clonotype is medium-sized. The chain employs TRBV7-6 and TRBJ2-2; D not certain. The V end lost 3 bases, the J end lost 0 bases, and 20 bases lay between the germline ends. The CDR3 runs 19 residues. Germline V lookup: CDR1 SGHVS, CDR2 FNYEAQ. The CDR3 here is CASSFSRRFPPANTGELFF. CDR3 bases: TGTGCCAGCAGCTTTTCGCGGCGCTTCCCCCCGGCGAACACCGGGGAGCTGTTTTTT. The full variable domain, completed using reference TRBV7-6 and TRBJ2-2, is GAGVSQSPRYKVTKRGQDVALRCDPISGHVSLYWYRQALGQGPEFLTYFNYEAQQDKSGLPNDRFSAERPEGSISTLTIQRTEQRDSAMYRCASSFSRRFPPANTGELFFGEGSRLTVL.

The rearrangement links TRBV6-1 to TRBJ2-7, with 9 bases matching TRBD1. The CDR3 has 15 amino acids. After removal of 1 base from V and 5 bases from J, the junction contained 6 bases not matched to a gene. Germline CDR1 reads MNHNS; CDR2 reads SASEGT. The CDR3 DNA reads as TGTGCCAGCAGTGAAGTTGGGACAGGGTTACACGAGCAGTACTTC. Translating gives CASSEVGTGLHEQYF.

By frequency in the sample, this clonotype is medium-sized. The chain is built from TRBV6-5 and TRBJ1-3, with D maybe TRBD1 (6 bases). The CDR3 runs to 15 residues. Germline values: CDR1 MNHEY, CDR2 SVGAGI. The ends were cut back, 4 bases at V and 4 bases at J, with 14 bases in the middle. The CDR3 sequence is CASSSTGTTGNTIYF. CDR3 coding DNA: TGTGCCAGCAGTTCGACCGGGACAACAGGAAACACCATATATTTT.

By share of the sample, this clonotype is medium-sized. The chain uses TRBV12-3 or TRBV12-4 and TRBJ1-5; TRBD1 aligns across 9 bases. Unmatched junction bases numbered 11, after V lost 5 bases and J lost 0 bases. The CDR3 spans 18 residues. The CDR3 coding sequence is TGTGCCAGCAGTCCCGGGACAGGGAGGAGGGGTAGCAATCAGCCCCAGCATTTT. Translation gives CASSPGTGRRGSNQPQHF.

This clonotype is large in the sample. The rearrangement joins TRBV6-5 to TRBJ1-2; a weak D match, TRBD1 (5 bases). Germline CDR1 and CDR2: MNHEY and SVGAGI. This CDR3 has 12 residues. V lost 6 bases, J lost 6 bases, and 11 bases lay in between. The CDR3 loop is CASSLVGDGYTF. DNA for the CDR3: TGTGCCAGCAGCCTCGTGGGGGATGGCTACACCTTC.

This clonotype is labeled as medium-sized. The V and J genes are TRBV6-2 or TRBV6-3 and TRBJ2-3; D not certain. Germline CDR1 is MNHEY and CDR2 is SVGEGT. The CDR3 spans 13 residues. V was trimmed by 0 bases and J by 4 bases, leaving 5 bases between them. CDR3 DNA sequence: TGTGCCAGCAGTTACTCATCCGCAGATACGCAGTATTTT. It specifies CASSYSSADTQYF.

The chain couples TRBV5-6 to TRBJ2-7; the D gene is possibly TRBD2 (6 bases). CDR1 is SGHDT, CDR2 YYEEEE, per germline. V lost 4 bases and J 1 base, leaving 12 bases between the germline ends. The CDR3 spans 14 residues. CDR3 loop: CASSRDGGSYEQYF. The CDR3 coding sequence is TGTGCCAGCAGCCGGGACGGAGGGTCCTACGAGCAGTACTTC.

The gene calls are TRBV7-9 and TRBJ1-1, with TRBD1 matching over 7 bases. Germline loops: CDR1 SEHNR, CDR2 FQNEAQ (reference sequence). The CDR3 length is 16 residues. The V and J ends lost 6 bases and 5 bases, in that order; junction bases with no gene match: 15. CDR3 sequence: CASSSLDRPQGTEAFF. In DNA form, the CDR3 reads TGTGCCAGCAGTTCTTTGGACAGGCCCCAGGGGACTGAAGCTTTCTTT.

J is TRBJ2-1 and V is TRBV20-1; 11 positions match TRBD1. Germline CDR1 is DFQATT and CDR2 is SNEGSKA (reference sequence). The CDR3 contains 15 residues. With 1 base clipped from V and 6 bases from J, the junction kept 5 bases outside the gene matches. The CDR3 region has the DNA TGCAGTGCTAGAGCCGGGACAGGGGGTCGCAATGAGCAGTTCTTC. It codes for CSARAGTGGRNEQFF.

This sequence joins TRBV6-5 and TRBJ2-7; 11 bases are shared with TRBD1. Per germline, CDR1 MNHEY and CDR2 SVGAGI. V lost 5 bases to trimming and J lost 1 base; unmatched junction nucleotides: 4. This CDR3 is built from 15 residues. CDR3 DNA sequence: TGTGCCAGCAGTCAAGGACAGGGGGCGTCCTACGAGCAGTACTTC. Translated, it gives CASSQGQGASYEQYF.

This clonotype was recorded at least ten times. J is TRBJ2-3 and V is TRBV5-1; D not resolved. The CDR3 covers 14 residues. V was clipped by 0 bases and J by 2 bases, with 7 bases between them. Looked up from germline, CDR1 is SGHRS and CDR2 is YFSETQ. CDR3 bases: TGCGCCAGCAGCTTGGATAAGTCCACAGATACGCAGTATTTT. Protein: CASSLDKSTDTQYF. Filled out from reference TRBV5-1 and TRBJ2-3, the complete variable domain reads KAGVTQTPRYLIKTRGQQVTLSCSPISGHRSVSWYQQTPGQGLQFLFEYFSETQRNKGNFPGRFSGRQFSNSRSEMNVSTLELGDSALYLCASSLDKSTDTQYFGPGTRLTVL.

This clonotype is judged medium-sized. The rearrangement joins TRBV6-2 or TRBV6-3 to TRBJ1-3, with D unclear. The ends were cut back, 6 bases at V and 1 base at J, with 10 bases in the middle. Germline assignment: CDR1 MNHEY and CDR2 SVGEGT. This CDR3 contains 14 residues. The CDR3 reads CASREWSSGNTIYF. CDR3 in DNA: TGTGCCAGCAGGGAATGGAGTTCTGGAAACACCATATATTTT.

By proportion, this clonotype is medium-sized. The J gene is TRBJ2-3, the V gene TRBV30, with D possibly being TRBD2 (5 bases). Trimming removed 5 bases from V and 6 bases from J, with 12 bases in between. Germline V gene data show CDR1 as GTSNPN and CDR2 as SVGIG (reference sequence). This CDR3 has 12 residues. CDR3 sequence reads: CAWYRVADTQYF. CDR3 coding DNA: TGTGCCTGGTACCGCGTAGCGGATACGCAGTATTTT.

This clonotype was seen repeatedly, ten times or more. The chain combines TRBV11-2 with TRBJ2-1; D ambiguous. CDR1 SGHAT and CDR2 FQNNGV come from the germline V gene. This CDR3 is 16 amino acids long. The V gene lost 1 base and the J gene lost 5 bases, with 15 bases spanning the gap. CDR3 residues: CASSLGTATYDNEQFF. The DNA of the CDR3 is TGTGCCAGCAGCTTAGGAACGGCGACATACGACAATGAGCAGTTCTTC.